The subject of this entry is one T cell receptor (beta chain). Antigen specificity is unknown. This entry is derived from a study of cytomegalovirus exposure and HLA in healthy donors. The study, taken as a whole, reports: Analyses of presence and absence presupposed an approximately uniform sequencing depth across donors. According to a later analysis, donors in an Asian-associated ancestry cluster reportedly had fewer N-insertions than the roughly 670-donor mean. Reports indicated that the classifier achieved high specificity and sensitivity in diagnosing cytomegalovirus status.

The CDR3 runs 13 residues. Germline V gene data show CDR1 as SNHLY and CDR2 as FYNNEI. Trimming removed 1 base from V and 1 base from J, with 4 bases in between. PCR used 60 Vbeta primers and 13 Jbeta primers. The method was immunoSEQ multiplex PCR; TCRdb's version includes in-frame clones alone and lacks a portion of them. The sample has around 140,000 clones, approximately 80% seen once; the top ten hold roughly 4.2%. Sequencing input: PBMCs. The chain is built from TRBV2 and TRBJ1-1; D gene unclear. The receptor was isolated from a male donor in good health and CMV-seronegative. The chain's CDR3 is CASSEVENTEAFF. CDR3 in DNA: TGTGCCAGCAGTGAAGTAGAGAACACTGAAGCTTTCTTT.